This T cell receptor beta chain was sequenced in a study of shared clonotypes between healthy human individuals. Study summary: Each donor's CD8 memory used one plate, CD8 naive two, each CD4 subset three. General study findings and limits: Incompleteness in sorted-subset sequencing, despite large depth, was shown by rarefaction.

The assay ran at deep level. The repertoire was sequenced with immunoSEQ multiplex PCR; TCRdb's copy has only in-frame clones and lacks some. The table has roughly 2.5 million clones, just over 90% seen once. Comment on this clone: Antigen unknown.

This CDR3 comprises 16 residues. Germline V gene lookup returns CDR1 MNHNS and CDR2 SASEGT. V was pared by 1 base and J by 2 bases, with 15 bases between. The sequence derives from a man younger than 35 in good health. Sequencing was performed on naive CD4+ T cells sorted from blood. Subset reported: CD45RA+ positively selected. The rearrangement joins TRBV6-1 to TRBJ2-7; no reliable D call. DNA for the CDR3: TGTGCCAGCAGTGAAGGTTTAGTGGGCGGCCCCTACGAGCAGTACTTC. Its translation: CASSEGLVGGPYEQYF.